This T cell receptor (beta chain) was identified during a study of OX40 agonist ivuxolimab in advanced cancers. The overall study: The dose of intravenous ivuxolimab that patients received every 2 weeks ranged from 0.01 to 10 mg/kg. Earlier treatment with anti-PD-1, anti-PD-L1 or anti-CTLA-4 was permitted, and roughly 42% had received some.

Produced via immunoSEQ multiplex PCR; TCRdb's table is partial and in-frame only. This sample carries roughly 68,000 clones, around 83% of them seen once, and the ten largest clones take 1.4%. Trimming removed 5 bases from V and 1 base from J, with 15 bases in between. From germline, CDR1 is SGHDT and CDR2 YYEEEE. This CDR3 comprises 15 residues. The chain carries TRBV5-6 and TRBJ1-1, with no clear D. The receptor was isolated from an adult with an advanced solid tumor such as melanoma, head and neck, liver or kidney cancer. The source was CD4+ or CD8+ T cells sorted from blood, collected in a trial of the OX40 agonist ivuxolimab. The chain's CDR3 is CASRPWGNRNTEAFF. The CDR3 nucleotides are TGTGCCAGCAGACCCTGGGGAAATAGGAACACTGAAGCTTTCTTT.